This T cell receptor (beta chain) appears in the sequencing data of a study of post-analysis software for immune sequencing data. General study points: Samples from a shared batch, those prepared together, strongly co-clustered by F measure. Higher frequency in patients than in controls was seen for 5 or 6 TRBV segments, with TRBV5-6, TRBV5-1 and TRBV20-1 among them.

In the case of this clonotype: Its antigen is currently unknown.

Germline assignment: CDR1 MNHEY and CDR2 SVGAGI. The germline V and J ends were trimmed by 5 bases and 10 bases, with 11 bases remaining between them. The CDR3 loop spans 11 amino acids. Every TCR beta cDNA library bore unique molecular identifiers. Each sample of 1 to 10 million input T cells yielded around 500,000 cDNA molecules, so each molecule approximated one T cell. TCRdb re-called the PCR reads through MiXCR, storing one row per CDR3 protein. The sample lists some 690,000 distinct CDR3 sequences, 59% occurring once. The sequenced sample consisted of blood. The sequence was obtained from a girl aged 2 to 9 with multiple sclerosis. V is TRBV6-5 and J is TRBJ1-1; D perhaps matches TRBD1 (5 bases). Here the CDR3 DNA reads TGTGCCAGCAGTCGCGGGGGTCCAGCTTTCTTT. As protein: CASSRGGPAFF.